This T cell receptor (beta chain) is from a study of blood T cell repertoires in COVID-19. Study overall: Material from acute and convalescent COVID-19 was sourced from the United States, Italy and Spain.

The CDR3 totals 15 residues. Trimming took off 4 bases at V and 0 bases at J, with 14 bases between the two ends. Germline V gives CDR1 SGHKS, CDR2 YYEKEE (reference sequence). The assay was immunoSEQ multiplex PCR, and TCRdb's table has in-frame clones only and misses some. The data contain over 250,000 clones, over 70% of them singletons. The chain combines TRBV5-5 with TRBJ2-7, with D perhaps TRBD1 (6 bases). The specimen was peripheral blood. The TCR originated in a woman aged 70-85 years with COVID-19, enrolled during active disease. The CDR3 DNA reads TGTGCCAGCAGCCTAGGGACAAGGAGCTCCTACGAGCAGTACTTC. Its translation: CASSLGTRSSYEQYF.